One T cell receptor beta chain is described in this entry. The germline V gene encodes CDR1 SGHNT and CDR2 YYREEE (reference sequence). V trimming: 5 bases; J trimming: 4 bases; junction bases outside the gene matches: 8. This CDR3 comprises 14 residues. Produced via immunoSEQ multiplex PCR; TCRdb's table is partial and in-frame only. Among 200,000 or so clones listed, roughly nine tenths were seen once. This sample is part of a study of blood T cell repertoires in COVID-19. Enrolled through a virtual design, the participants were between about 18 and 100 years of age and came from approximately 25 US areas.

Source material: PBMCs or T cells enriched from blood (not recorded which). The sequence came from a man aged 30 to 39 who had recovered from COVID-19. The genes are TRBV5-4 and TRBJ2-5; TRBD2 aligns across 7 bases. CDR3 residues: CASSLGGSRETQYF. The CDR3 coding sequence is TGTGCCAGCAGTCTCGGCGGGAGTAGAGAGACCCAGTACTTC.